This T cell receptor beta chain stems from a study of memory CD4+ T cells and cytomegalovirus serostatus. Single viable CD3+CD4+CD8-CD45RO+ cells were sorted as the memory CD4+ T cells. Profiling relied on immunoSEQ multiplex PCR, and the TCRdb table lists in-frame clones only, not all of them. This sample has approximately 51,000 clones, with 74% found just once. Source material: memory CD4+ T cells from blood. The TCR comes from an adult in good health and CMV-seropositive.

As DNA, the CDR3 is TGTGCCAGTAGTACCCTCGGGGCAGATACGCAGTATTTT. Translating gives CASSTLGADTQYF. The V gene is TRBV19, the J gene TRBJ2-3; the D gene is possibly TRBD2 (5 bases). Trimming cost V 4 bases and J 4 bases, with 9 bases left between them. The CDR3 has 13 amino acids. Germline V gene data show CDR1 as LNHDA and CDR2 as SQIVND (reference sequence).